Listed below are T cell receptor beta chains from one sample, sequenced in a study of blood T cell repertoires in COVID-19. TCRdb's copy holds only in-frame clones and misses some; the assay was immunoSEQ multiplex PCR. The sample has under 200,000 clones, roughly 70% seen once. Sequenced input: peripheral blood. The receptors here all came from a woman older than 75 with acute or convalescent COVID-19. Each CDR3 is given with its conserved first and last residue. D genes are given only for firm matches. The listing skips clone size in some rows; elsewhere it reads once, few, many or a size class.

abundance	v_gene	j_gene	d_gene	CDR3aa	CDR3nt
-	TRBV19	TRBJ2-2	TRBD1	CASSLTGASNTGELFF	TGTGCCAGTAGTTTAACAGGGGCCTCAAACACCGGGGAGCTGTTTTTT
-	TRBV10-3	TRBJ1-6	TRBD1	CAIGGQGANHSPLHF	TGTGCCATCGGGGGACAGGGGGCGAATCACTCACCCCTCCACTTT
-	TRBV7-9	TRBJ2-7	TRBD1	CASSPSGGASGEQYF	TGTGCCAGCAGCCCGTCAGGGGGCGCGTCAGGCGAGCAGTACTTC
-	TRBV7-2	TRBJ1-5	TRBD1	CASSLDRGFGQPQHF	TGTGCCAGCAGCTTAGACAGGGGGTTCGGTCAGCCCCAGCATTTT
once	TRBV6-6	TRBJ2-5	TRBD2	CASNHGLAGQETQYF	TGTGCCAGCAACCACGGACTAGCGGGTCAAGAGACCCAGTACTTC
-	TRBV6-1	TRBJ2-2	TRBD2	CASSGGGLAGVPGELFF	TGTGCCAGCAGTGGAGGGGGACTAGCGGGAGTGCCCGGGGAGCTGTTTTTT
-	TRBV11-3	TRBJ2-5	-	CASSFTQGSTPYF	TGTGCCAGCAGCTTCACACAGGGTTCTACCCCCTACTTC
-	TRBV2	TRBJ2-1	TRBD2	CASRAGTSSYNEQFF	TGTGCCAGCAGAGCCGGGACTAGCTCCTACAATGAGCAGTTCTTC
few	TRBV7-2	TRBJ2-1	-	CASSPPGSHSEQFF	TGTGCCAGCAGCCCCCCCGGGAGTCACAGTGAGCAGTTCTTC
-	TRBV9	TRBJ2-1	TRBD2	CASSVGTSGNEQFF	TGTGCCAGCAGCGTAGGGACTAGCGGGAATGAGCAGTTCTTC
-	TRBV11-2	TRBJ2-2	-	CASSSNPVSGELFF	TGTGCCAGCAGCTCTAACCCCGTTTCCGGGGAGCTGTTTTTT
-	TRBV10-3	TRBJ2-7	TRBD1	CATSGRGQGVSEQYF	TGTGCCACCTCAGGGCGGGGACAGGGAGTGTCCGAGCAGTACTTC
-	TRBV28	TRBJ2-1	TRBD2	CASKDSGGSYNEQFF	TGTGCCAGCAAAGACAGCGGGGGGTCCTACAATGAGCAGTTCTTC